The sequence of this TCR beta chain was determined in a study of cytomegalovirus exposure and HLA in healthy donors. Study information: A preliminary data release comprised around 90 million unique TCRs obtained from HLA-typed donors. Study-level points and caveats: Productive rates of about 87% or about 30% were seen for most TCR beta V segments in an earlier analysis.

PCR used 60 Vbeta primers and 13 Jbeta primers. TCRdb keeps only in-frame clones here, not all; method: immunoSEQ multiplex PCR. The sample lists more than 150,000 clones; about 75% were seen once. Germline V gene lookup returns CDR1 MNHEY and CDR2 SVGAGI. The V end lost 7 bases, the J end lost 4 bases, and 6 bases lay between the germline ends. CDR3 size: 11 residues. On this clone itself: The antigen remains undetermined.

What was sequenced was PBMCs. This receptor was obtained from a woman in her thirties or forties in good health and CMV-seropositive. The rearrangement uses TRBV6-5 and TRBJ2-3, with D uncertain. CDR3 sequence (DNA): TGTGCCAGCACCCGCGCAGATACGCAGTATTTT. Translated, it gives CASTRADTQYF.